A single sample is the source of the 27 T cell receptor beta chains below, sequenced in a study of cytomegalovirus exposure and HLA in healthy donors. PCR was performed using 60 Vbeta and 13 Jbeta primers. Measured with immunoSEQ multiplex PCR; TCRdb has only the in-frame clones, and not every one. The profile covers 170,000 or so clones, with approximately 84% appearing a single time and roughly 0.38% taken by the ten largest. The sequenced material came from PBMCs. The receptors derive from a boy aged 2 to 10 in good health and CMV-seronegative.

V and J are TRBV6-5 and TRBJ2-7, with 10 nucleotides matching TRBD1. With V trimmed by 5 bases and J by 5 bases, 9 bases remained unmatched. The CDR3 sequence is 15 residues long. Germline assignment: CDR1 MNHEY and CDR2 SVGAGI. The DNA for the CDR3 is TGTGCCAGCAGTCCCCAACGGACAGGGGGTGACGAGCAGTACTTC. Its translation: CASSPQRTGGDEQYF.

The rearrangement joins TRBV6-5 to TRBJ2-7, with 7 bases fitting TRBD2. The J segment lost 2 bases and the V segment lost 4 bases, leaving 11 bases of the junction unmatched. The CDR3 is made up of 16 amino acids. CDR1 MNHEY and CDR2 SVGAGI come from the germline V gene. The CDR3 DNA sequence: TGTGCCAGCAGTTCCCCTGGTGGGAGGGCCCCCTACGAGCAGTACTTC. As protein: CASSSPGGRAPYEQYF.

The chain employs TRBV4-1 and TRBJ2-3; TRBD2 aligns across 7 bases. CDR1 and CDR2 from the germline V gene are MGHRA and YSYEKL. With V trimmed by 3 bases and J by 6 bases, 3 bases remained unmatched. The CDR3 is made up of 13 amino acids. CDR3: CASSHLAADTQYF. CDR3 DNA sequence: TGCGCCAGCAGCCACCTAGCGGCGGATACGCAGTATTTT.

This chain uses TRBV28 with TRBJ1-2, with a weak D call TRBD1 (5 bases). V gave up 6 bases and J gave up 0 bases, with 11 bases separating them. Germline values: CDR1 MDHEN, CDR2 SYDVKM. This CDR3 is built from 14 residues. The CDR3 loop is CASRQTATNYGYTF. The CDR3 bases are TGTGCCAGCAGGCAGACAGCCACTAACTATGGCTACACCTTC.

The V gene is TRBV15, the J gene TRBJ2-3; D remains ambiguous. V was cut by 1 base and J by 6 bases, with 11 bases left in between. The CDR3 is 14 amino acids. The V gene's germline CDR1 is LNHNV and CDR2 YYDKDF (reference sequence). The CDR3 nucleotides are TGTGCCACCAGCAGAGGGCTGCAGTCGGATACGCAGTATTTT. Protein: CATSRGLQSDTQYF.

The genes are TRBV10-2 and TRBJ2-7, with unresolved D. CDR3 size: 11 residues. The ends were cut back, 6 bases at V and 2 bases at J, with 5 bases in the middle. Germline loops: CDR1 WSHSY, CDR2 SAAADI. This CDR3 reads CASSVAYEQYF. The CDR3 DNA reads as TGCGCCAGCAGCGTTGCCTACGAGCAGTACTTC.

The chain is built from TRBV25-1 and TRBJ1-1; 8 bases line up with TRBD1. This CDR3 contains 15 residues. Looked up from germline, CDR1 is MGHDK and CDR2 is SYGVNS. Trimming took 6 bases from V and 3 from J; bases not matched to a gene: 9. CDR3 residues: CASREDRAGDTEAFF. For the CDR3, the DNA is TGTGCCAGCAGAGAGGACAGGGCAGGGGACACTGAAGCTTTCTTT.

The chain carries TRBV10-1 and TRBJ2-3, with 10 positions matching TRBD2. The CDR3 sequence is 15 residues long. The trim removed 2 bases at V and 2 bases at J, leaving 1 base unmatched. Per germline, CDR1 WNHNN and CDR2 SYGVQD (reference sequence). CDR3 sequence: CASSESGRVTDTQYF. CDR3 in DNA: TGCGCCAGCAGTGAGAGCGGGAGGGTCACAGATACGCAGTATTTT.

The chain has TRBV28 and TRBJ1-1; 7 bases are shared with TRBD1. Germline lookup yields CDR1 MDHEN and CDR2 SYDVKM. J gave up 4 bases and V 2 bases, and 7 bases lay outside the gene matches. The length of the CDR3 is 15 residues. CDR3: CASSLHSDRRTEAFF. The CDR3 region has the DNA TGTGCCAGCAGTTTACATTCGGACAGGCGCACTGAAGCTTTCTTT. The full variable domain, in which reference TRBV28 and TRBJ1-1 provide the parts outside the CDR3, is DVKVTQSSRYLVKRTGEKVFLECVQDMDHENMFWYRQDPGLGLRLIYFSYDVKMKEKGDIPEGYSVSREKKERFSLILESASTNQTSMYLCASSLHSDRRTEAFFGQGTRLTVV.

The chain recombines TRBV11-2 with TRBJ2-1; 8 nucleotides line up with TRBD2. The CDR3 spans 14 residues. From germline, CDR1 is SGHAT and CDR2 FQNNGV. The J segment lost 7 bases and the V segment lost 5 bases, leaving 7 bases of the junction unmatched. The CDR3 spells CASSGTRGGNEQFF. The CDR3 DNA sequence: TGTGCCAGCAGCGGGACTAGAGGCGGGAATGAGCAGTTCTTC.

The chain has TRBV7-9 and TRBJ1-2; maybe TRBD1 (6 bases). Germline CDR1 and CDR2: SEHNR and FQNEAQ (reference sequence). Trimming left V 4 bases short and J 8 bases short, with 17 bases between. The CDR3 totals 14 residues. Here the CDR3 DNA reads TGTGCCAGCAGCTCACCGGGGGGGCAAGGAGGCTACACCTTC. This encodes CASSSPGGQGGYTF.

V usage is TRBV5-1 and J usage is TRBJ2-5; D possibly corresponds to TRBD1 (6 bases). The DNA end is a closer match to TRBJ2-7, so the J assignment may be wrong. The CDR3 runs to 14 residues. Germline assignment: CDR1 SGHRS and CDR2 YFSETQ. CDR3 amino acids: CASSLTGISYEQYF. The CDR3 nucleotides are TGCGCCAGCAGCCTGACAGGCATCTCCTACGAGCAGTACTTC.

This chain connects TRBV7-3 to TRBJ2-7, with D unresolved. This CDR3 region has 13 residues. Trimming shortened V by 2 bases and J by 6 bases, and 11 bases separated the two germline ends. Germline CDR1 is SGHTA and CDR2 is FQGTGA. In nucleotides, the CDR3 is TGTGCCAGCAGCTTAGAGCCCTTCCTCGAGCAGTACTTC. Its translation is CASSLEPFLEQYF.

The V gene is TRBV28, the J gene TRBJ2-1; 15 nucleotides line up with TRBD2. The CDR3 runs to 18 residues. Looked up from germline, CDR1 is MDHEN and CDR2 is SYDVKM. The V and J ends lost 6 bases and 5 bases, in that order; junction bases with no gene match: 11. The CDR3 bases are TGTGCCAGCAGACTCGGACTAGCGGGAGGGCCGGGGGACAATGAGCAGTTCTTC. This encodes CASRLGLAGGPGDNEQFF.

The V gene is TRBV14, the J gene TRBJ2-5, with 11 bases identical to TRBD2. The germline V gene has CDR1 SGHDN and CDR2 FVKESK. The V gene end was trimmed by 4 bases and the J gene end by 5 bases; junction bases not matched to a gene: 6. The CDR3 has 15 residues. CDR3 bases: TGTGCCAGCAGCCGGTTAGCGGGAGGGCCGGAGACCCAGTACTTC. Translation: CASSRLAGGPETQYF.

The rearrangement links TRBV5-1 to TRBJ1-5, with 7 bases that match TRBD1. The CDR3 runs to 15 residues. In germline, CDR1 is SGHRS, CDR2 YFSETQ. V was clipped by 2 bases and J by 6 bases; unmatched bases: 8. The DNA of the CDR3 is TGCGCCAGCAGCTTCCGAGGGGGCGACGGTCAGCCCCAGCATTTT. It translates to CASSFRGGDGQPQHF.

V and J are TRBV5-1 and TRBJ2-7; D might be TRBD2 (6 bases). Trimming shortened V by 1 base and J by 3 bases, and 14 bases separated the two germline ends. Germline CDR1 reads SGHRS; CDR2 reads YFSETQ. This CDR3 comprises 15 residues. The CDR3 coding sequence is TGCGCCAGCAGCTTGAGGGACTCGGGGAGCTACGAGCAGTACTTC. Translation gives CASSLRDSGSYEQYF.

This clone has only a few counts. The rearrangement joins TRBV4-1 to TRBJ2-7; D unclear. This CDR3 has 14 residues. The germline CDR1 and CDR2 sequences are MGHRA and YSYEKL. V shed 0 bases and J shed 3 bases, with 9 bases lying between them. The CDR3 nucleotides are TGCGCCAGCAGCCAAGATCGAGGCGTCTACGAGCAGTACTTC. It codes for CASSQDRGVYEQYF.

The rearrangement uses TRBV5-1 and TRBJ1-2, with a possible D match to TRBD1 (6 bases). CDR1 and CDR2 from the germline V gene are SGHRS and YFSETQ. The CDR3 length is 15 residues. V was trimmed by 0 bases and J by 4 bases, leaving 13 bases between them. In DNA form, the CDR3 reads TGCGCCAGCAGCTTGGAGGGGGAGCTGGGCTATGGCTACACCTTC. Translating gives CASSLEGELGYGYTF.

The sample holds one count of this clone. This chain joins TRBV10-3 and TRBJ2-3; D possibly corresponds to TRBD2 (6 bases). The CDR3 is 15 amino acids. With 1 base removed from V and 5 bases from J, the gap between germline ends came to 13 bases. The germline V gene encodes CDR1 ENHRY and CDR2 SYGVKD. CDR3 in DNA: TGTGCCATCAGTGAGTGGGGGTCGGGGGAAGATACGCAGTATTTT. It specifies CAISEWGSGEDTQYF.

This clone came up a few times. The chain carries TRBV27 and TRBJ2-1, with D hard to call. There are 14 residues in the CDR3. V lost 7 bases and J lost 0, with 10 bases in between. Looked up from germline, CDR1 is MNHEY and CDR2 is SMNVEV (reference sequence). CDR3 sequence reads: CASNRVSSYNEQFF. The CDR3 DNA sequence: TGTGCCAGCAACCGAGTGAGCTCCTACAATGAGCAGTTCTTC.

This chain's CDR3 is CASSLTSINEQFF. The DNA for the CDR3 is TGTGCCAGCAGCTTAACTAGCATCAATGAGCAGTTCTTC. The chain is built from TRBV7-3 and TRBJ2-1; no definite D call. The CDR3 spans 13 residues. Germline CDR1 and CDR2: SGHTA and FQGTGA. The ends were cut back, 0 bases at V and 6 bases at J, with 6 bases in the middle.

This clone was picked up a small number of times. The chain couples TRBV7-9 to TRBJ2-7; D might be TRBD1 (6 bases). V was cut by 1 base and J by 3 bases, with 10 bases left in between. The CDR3 contains 14 residues. CDR1 SEHNR and CDR2 FQNEAQ come from the germline V gene (reference sequence). CDR3 nucleotide sequence: TGTGCCAGCAGCTTAGAGGGACATTTCTACGAGCAGTACTTC. It codes for CASSLEGHFYEQYF.

CDR3 nucleotides: TGCGCCAGCAGCCACCCCCCCGGCAGACTAGCATTTGGGGATACGCAGTATTTT. Its protein product is CASSHPPGRLAFGDTQYF. The rearrangement joins TRBV4-1 to TRBJ2-3, with 7 bases matching TRBD2. The ends lost 3 bases at V and 6 bases at J; junction bases unmatched: 18. Germline V gene data show CDR1 as MGHRA and CDR2 as YSYEKL. This CDR3 comprises 18 residues.

CDR3 sequence: CAISEWDGTTEAFF. CDR3 nucleotide sequence: TGTGCCATCAGTGAATGGGACGGGACAACTGAAGCTTTCTTT. V and J are TRBV10-3 and TRBJ1-1; D possibly corresponds to TRBD1 (6 bases). This CDR3 contains 14 residues. Trimming pared 3 bases from V and 5 bases from J, leaving 13 bases between. Germline CDR1 reads ENHRY; CDR2 reads SYGVKD.

V gene TRBV7-9 combines with J gene TRBJ1-2; D may be TRBD1 (6 bases). This CDR3 comprises 14 residues. V was clipped by 5 bases and J by 4 bases, with 14 bases between them. Germline V gene lookup returns CDR1 SEHNR and CDR2 FQNEAQ (reference sequence). This CDR3 reads CASSPLTGPYGYTF. CDR3 nucleotide sequence: TGTGCCAGCAGCCCCCTGACAGGACCCTATGGCTACACCTTC.

This CDR3 is CSVVASGVTDTQYF. As DNA, the CDR3 is TGCAGCGTTGTGGCTAGCGGAGTCACAGATACGCAGTATTTT. The rearrangement links TRBV29-1 to TRBJ2-3; TRBD2 agrees at 7 bases. CDR1 is SQVTM, CDR2 ANQGSEA, per germline. The ends lost 4 bases at V and 2 bases at J; junction bases unmatched: 6. This CDR3 is built from 14 residues.